This T cell receptor (beta chain) was captured in a study of T cells after posttransplantation cyclophosphamide. The junction had 6 bases not matched to a gene; V was cut back by 6 bases and J by 1 base. The CDR3 length is 15 residues. Germline V gene lookup returns CDR1 MNHEY and CDR2 SVGAGI. Control samples came 1 year after myeloablative marrow transplants with methotrexate plus calcineurin inhibitor. Method: immunoSEQ multiplex PCR; TCRdb's copy keeps in-frame clones and lacks some. This repertoire shows 10,000 to 15,000 clones, about 81% found once; its top ten account for 3% to 4%. Remarks on this clone: The antigen remains undetermined.

Study results and caveats: Recipient CMV seropositivity and CMV reactivation strongly tracked TRB clonality. Donor-recipient repertoire similarity was low at 1-2 months, rising over year one. TRB overlap between skin or GI tissue T cells and blood was limited.

The J gene is TRBJ1-1, the V gene TRBV6-5; 9 nucleotides line up with TRBD1. The receptor was derived from a male patient in his 30s who received an allogeneic stem cell transplant from an unrelated donor, was CMV-positive, and had acute GVHD only. A share of the T cells may be of graft donor origin. The sample was PBMCs, taken about 350 days after allogeneic stem cell transplant with calcineurin inhibitor and methotrexate. The CDR3 nucleotides read TGTGCCAGCAGGGAACAGGGGGCTGGGAACACTGAAGCTTTCTTT. Amino acid sequence: CASREQGAGNTEAFF.